A selection of T cell receptor beta chains follows, all from one sample in a study of CD8 T cells in Susac syndrome. Each CDR3 protein gets one entry after TCRdb re-called the immunoSEQ multiplex PCR reads with MiXCR. The sample holds around 130,000 distinct CDR3 sequences, over 80% seen once. Source material: CD8+ T cells from PBMCs. Receptors originate from a human donor with multiple sclerosis. Each CDR3 is given with its conserved first and last residue. Fields, in order: J gene, V gene, clone size, D gene, CDR3 DNA, CDR3 protein. A D gene is named only where the DNA matches it firmly. Only part of the rows carry a size: once, few, many, or a class if the clone is expanded.

TRBJ2-3	TRBV10-3	-	TRBD2	TGTGCCATCAGTGCTTACGGACTAGCGGATCTATCCGGCCGCGATACGCAGTATTTT	CAISAYGLADLSGRDTQYF
TRBJ2-1	TRBV2	-	TRBD2	TGTGCCAGCAGTGTGGTAGCGGGAGGGCCCCGTGCTCGGAATGAGCAGTTCTTC	CASSVVAGGPRARNEQFF
TRBJ2-1	TRBV19	-	-	TGTGCCAGTAGCAACACGGGACTCGACTTTGGTGAGCAGTTCTTC	CASSNTGLDFGEQFF
TRBJ1-1	TRBV19	few	-	TGTGCCAGTAGTATGGCCCGGGGGACTGAAGCTTTCTTT	CASSMARGTEAFF
TRBJ1-1	TRBV7-9	-	-	TGTGCCAGCAGCTTAGAGGTGGGACCTCCTATGAACACTGAAGCTTTCTTT	CASSLEVGPPMNTEAFF
TRBJ2-3	TRBV10-3	-	-	TGTGCCATCAGTGAGAAGAACAGGGACTACACAGATACGCAGTATTTT	CAISEKNRDYTDTQYF
TRBJ2-1	TRBV29-1	-	-	TGCAGCGTTGTTTCGTCTTTCGAGCAGTTCTTC	CSVVSSFEQFF
TRBJ1-2	TRBV28	-	-	TGTGCCAGCAACCGGATTGGGAATGGCTACACCTTC	CASNRIGNGYTF
TRBJ1-1	TRBV9	-	-	TGTGCCAGCAGCGTAGAGGCATCTGGAGGGACTGAAGCTTTCTTT	CASSVEASGGTEAFF
TRBJ2-1	TRBV12-3/TRBV12-4	-	-	TGTGCCAGCAGTTTAGACCGGGACAACTACAATGAGCAGTTCTTC	CASSLDRDNYNEQFF
TRBJ2-1	TRBV12-5	-	TRBD1	TGTGCTAGTGGTTTGGGGACAGGGGGGCTTAATGAGCAGTTCTTC	CASGLGTGGLNEQFF
TRBJ2-3	TRBV20-1	-	TRBD2	TGCAGTGCTAGAGAGGTTAGCGGGGCAGCCGCTACGCAGTATTTT	CSAREVSGAAATQYF
TRBJ2-3	TRBV19	-	TRBD1	TGTGCCAGTAGTATCGCGCCCCGACAGGGTTTGTCGACAGATACGCAGTATTTT	CASSIAPRQGLSTDTQYF
TRBJ2-2	TRBV6-5	-	-	TGTGCCAGCAAAGGGGGACCATACACCGGGGAGCTGTTTTTT	CASKGGPYTGELFF
TRBJ2-1	TRBV6-2/TRBV6-3	-	TRBD2	TGTGCCAGCAGTCTACTAACTAGCGGGGGACCTTACAATGAGCAGTTCTTC	CASSLLTSGGPYNEQFF
TRBJ1-1	TRBV12-3/TRBV12-4	-	-	TGTGCCAGCAGTGCAGGGAGTTGGGCTTTCTTT	CASSAGSWAFF
TRBJ2-5	TRBV12-3/TRBV12-4	-	TRBD1	TGTGCCAGCAGTTTCGCGGCAGGGGGCTGGGAAGAGACCCAGTACTTC	CASSFAAGGWEETQYF
TRBJ2-2	TRBV12-3/TRBV12-4	-	-	TGTGCCAGCAGTTTTAGGCCCGGGTTTGCCGGGGAGCTGTTTTTT	CASSFRPGFAGELFF
TRBJ1-2	TRBV5-6	-	-	TGTGCCAGCAGCTTGTGGGCAGCAACTAATGGCTACACCTTC	CASSLWAATNGYTF
TRBJ1-5	TRBV12-3/TRBV12-4	once	-	TGTGCCAGCAGTTACCTCACTAGCAATCAGCCCCAGCATTTT	CASSYLTSNQPQHF
TRBJ1-2	TRBV24-1	-	-	TGTGCCACCAGTGATACAGGGTTCGTCGGCTACACCTTC	CATSDTGFVGYTF
TRBJ2-7	TRBV5-4	few	TRBD1	TGTGCCAGCAGCGTCGGGGACAGGGAATTAGACGAGCAGTACTTC	CASSVGDRELDEQYF
TRBJ2-4	TRBV2	-	TRBD2	TGTGCCAGCAGTGGGACTAGCGGGAGGCCCAAAAACATTCAGTACTTC	CASSGTSGRPKNIQYF
TRBJ2-7	TRBV2	-	-	TGTGCCAGCGAGTATTCCGAGCAGTACTTC	CASEYSEQYF
TRBJ2-1	TRBV7-8	-	TRBD2	TGTGCCAGCAGCTTAGGGGGGACTACAAACAATGAGCAGTTCTTC	CASSLGGTTNNEQFF
TRBJ1-5	TRBV7-8	-	-	TGTGCCAGCAGCCGATCCATTGGCAATCAGCCCCAGCATTTT	CASSRSIGNQPQHF
TRBJ2-7	TRBV27	-	-	TGTGCCAGCAGTTTAGGAATCGGAGGCTACGAGCAGTACTTC	CASSLGIGGYEQYF
TRBJ2-1	TRBV5-6	-	-	TGTGCCAGCAGCGTTACTCCTACTCGCCCGAGCTACAATGAGCAGTTCTTC	CASSVTPTRPSYNEQFF
TRBJ1-1	TRBV18	-	-	TGTGCCAGCTCACCGGATGGGAGGGGAGAAGCTTTCTTT	CASSPDGRGEAFF
TRBJ2-1	TRBV3-1	-	-	TGTGCCAGCAGCCAAGACAGGGACCCCTACAATGAGCAGTTCTTC	CASSQDRDPYNEQFF
TRBJ1-6	TRBV12-3/TRBV12-4	-	TRBD1	TGTGCCAGCAGTCCGACAGGGCTCCCACCCCTCCACTTT	CASSPTGLPPLHF
TRBJ2-1	TRBV6-5	-	-	TGTGCCAGCAGTTACAGGGGGGCTAATGAGCAGTTCTTC	CASSYRGANEQFF
TRBJ2-6	TRBV6-5	-	-	TGTGCCACCCTTCGGGGCGGGGCCAACGTCCTGACTTTC	CATLRGGANVLTF
TRBJ2-7	TRBV12-3/TRBV12-4	few	-	TGTGCCAGCAGTTTTACAGGATACGAGCAGTACTTC	CASSFTGYEQYF
TRBJ2-5	TRBV5-1	-	-	TGCGCCAGCAGCCCGGACCGCCGATCCCAAGAGACCCAGTACTTC	CASSPDRRSQETQYF
TRBJ1-1	TRBV3-1	-	-	TGTGCCAGCAGCCAAGATCCGGGCGCACCTTCGAACACTGAAGCTTTCTTT	CASSQDPGAPSNTEAFF
TRBJ1-6	TRBV13	-	-	TGTGCCAGCAGTGATCGGAGAGGTTATTCACCCCTCCACTTT	CASSDRRGYSPLHF
TRBJ2-7	TRBV6-6	-	-	TGTGCCAGCAGTTACGTGGGGCTGGACGAGCAGTACTTC	CASSYVGLDEQYF
TRBJ1-1	TRBV5-6	-	TRBD1	TGTGCCAGCAGCACGCGGACAGGGGGACTCGATGAAGCTTTCTTT	CASSTRTGGLDEAFF
TRBJ1-1	TRBV7-9	-	-	TGTGCCAGCGGAGGGACGCCTCAAATGAACACTGAAGCTTTCTTT	CASGGTPQMNTEAFF
TRBJ2-1	TRBV29-1	-	TRBD1	TGCAGCGCGGGAACAGGGGATTTTGGTGAGCAGTTCTTC	CSAGTGDFGEQFF
TRBJ2-1	TRBV2	-	TRBD2	TGTGCCAGCAGCCTCACGGCGGGAGTCACCTACAATGAGCAGTTCTTC	CASSLTAGVTYNEQFF
TRBJ2-1	TRBV7-9	-	TRBD2	TGTGCCAGCAGCGGGACTAGCGGGAGCGGACACTCCTACAATGAGCAGTTCTTC	CASSGTSGSGHSYNEQFF
TRBJ2-1	TRBV7-6	-	-	TGTGCCAGCAGGGACTCCCACAATGAGCAGTTCTTC	CASRDSHNEQFF
TRBJ1-4	TRBV5-4	-	TRBD1	TGTGCCAGCAGCTTCCGACCCGGAGACAGGGACACCCTGGGGAAACTGTTTTTT	CASSFRPGDRDTLGKLFF
TRBJ1-5	TRBV6-2/TRBV6-3	-	-	TGTGCCAGCAGCGACCGGGACTGGCACCAGCATTTT	CASSDRDWHQHF
TRBJ1-1	TRBV6-2/TRBV6-3	few	TRBD1	TGTGCCAGCAGCCGAAGACAGGGATACACTGAAGCTTTCTTT	CASSRRQGYTEAFF
TRBJ1-6	TRBV2	-	-	TGTGCCAGTCGGACAACCTTTAATTCACCCCTCCACTTT	CASRTTFNSPLHF
TRBJ2-3	TRBV12-3/TRBV12-4	-	-	TGTGCCAGCGGCATCTTCACAGATACGCAGTATTTT	CASGIFTDTQYF
TRBJ2-3	TRBV28	-	TRBD2	TGTGCCAGCAGTCCCCTCGGGGCGGGAGTCGGAACAGATACGCAGTATTTT	CASSPLGAGVGTDTQYF
TRBJ1-2	TRBV15	once	-	TGTGCCACCAGCAGGAGGGGGGGCATCGTCTATGGCTACACCTTC	CATSRRGGIVYGYTF
TRBJ2-3	TRBV29-1	-	-	TGCAACGTGGTCCCCTCCCCAGATACGCAGTATTTT	CNVVPSPDTQYF
TRBJ2-7	TRBV7-2	-	-	TGTGCCAGCAGCTTAGAAGGGGGAAACGAGCAGTACTTC	CASSLEGGNEQYF